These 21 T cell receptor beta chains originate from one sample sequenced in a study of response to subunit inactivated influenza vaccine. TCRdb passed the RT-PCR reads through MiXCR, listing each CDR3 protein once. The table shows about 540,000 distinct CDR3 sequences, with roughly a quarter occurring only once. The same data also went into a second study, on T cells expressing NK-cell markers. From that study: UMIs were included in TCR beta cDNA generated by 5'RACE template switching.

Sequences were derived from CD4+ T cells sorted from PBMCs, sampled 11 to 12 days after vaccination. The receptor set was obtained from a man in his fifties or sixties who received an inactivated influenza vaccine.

CDR3 DNA sequence: TGCAGCGTTTCGAGCGGGGGGAGCACAGATACGCAGTATTTT. As protein: CSVSSGGSTDTQYF. The chain combines TRBV29-1 with TRBJ2-3; the match to TRBD2 covers 9 bases. Germline lookup yields CDR1 SQVTM and CDR2 ANQGSEA. The CDR3 length is 14 residues. V shed 5 bases and J 0 bases; nucleotides not matched to a gene: 3.

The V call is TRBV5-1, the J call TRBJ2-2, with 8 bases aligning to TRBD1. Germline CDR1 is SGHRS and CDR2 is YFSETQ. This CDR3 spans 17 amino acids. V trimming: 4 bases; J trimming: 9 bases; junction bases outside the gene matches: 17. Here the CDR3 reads CASSGGLGQGGNRELFF. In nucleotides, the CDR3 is TGCGCCAGCAGCGGGGGCCTAGGACAGGGAGGCAATCGGGAGCTGTTTTTT. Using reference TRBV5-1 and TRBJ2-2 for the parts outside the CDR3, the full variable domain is KAGVTQTPRYLIKTRGQQVTLSCSPISGHRSVSWYQQTPGQGLQFLFEYFSETQRNKGNFPGRFSGRQFSNSRSEMNVSTLELGDSALYLCASSGGLGQGGNRELFFGEGSRLTVL.

CDR3 amino acids: CASSEYSGLYNEQFF. CDR3 nucleotide sequence: TGTGCCAGCAGTGAATATTCGGGGCTCTACAATGAGCAGTTCTTC. The chain joins TRBV25-1 to TRBJ2-1, with D possibly being TRBD1 or TRBD2 (5 bases each). The CDR3 is made up of 15 amino acids. Deletions cut 0 bases from V and 3 bases from J, with 9 bases between. Germline CDR1 MGHDK, CDR2 SYGVNS.

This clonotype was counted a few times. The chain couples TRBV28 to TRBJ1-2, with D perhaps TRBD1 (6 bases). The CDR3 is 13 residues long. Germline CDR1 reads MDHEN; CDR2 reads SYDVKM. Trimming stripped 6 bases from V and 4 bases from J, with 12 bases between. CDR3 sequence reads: CASSQDSAYGYTF. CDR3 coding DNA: TGTGCCAGCAGCCAGGACAGCGCCTATGGCTACACCTTC.

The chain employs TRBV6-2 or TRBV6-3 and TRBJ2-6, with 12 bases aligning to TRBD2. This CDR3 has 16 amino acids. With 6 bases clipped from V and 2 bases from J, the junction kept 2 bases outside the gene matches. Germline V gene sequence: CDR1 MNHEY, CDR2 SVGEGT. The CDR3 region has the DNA TGTGCCAGCAGACTAGCGGGAGGAACTGGGGCCAACGTCCTGACTTTC. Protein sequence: CASRLAGGTGANVLTF.

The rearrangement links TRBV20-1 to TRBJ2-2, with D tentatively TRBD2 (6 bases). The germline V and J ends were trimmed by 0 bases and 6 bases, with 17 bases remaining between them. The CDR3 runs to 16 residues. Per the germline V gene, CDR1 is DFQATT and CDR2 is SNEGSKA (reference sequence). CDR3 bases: TGCAGTGCTAGAGACCCGACTAGTCCGTCCGCCGGGGAGCTGTTTTTT. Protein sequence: CSARDPTSPSAGELFF.

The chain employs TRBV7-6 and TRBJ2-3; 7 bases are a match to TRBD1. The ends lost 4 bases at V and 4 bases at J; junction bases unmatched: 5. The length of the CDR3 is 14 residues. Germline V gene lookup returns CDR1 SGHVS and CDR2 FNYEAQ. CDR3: CASSSTGSADTQYF. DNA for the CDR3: TGTGCCAGCAGCTCGACAGGGTCTGCAGATACGCAGTATTTT.

This CDR3 reads CASSQDRTRPHTGELFF. The DNA for the CDR3 is TGTGCCAGCAGCCAAGACCGCACTAGACCCCACACCGGGGAGCTGTTTTTT. This rearrangement joins TRBV14 to TRBJ2-2, with D maybe TRBD2 (5 bases). The CDR3 covers 17 residues. The V gene lost 0 bases and the J gene lost 3 bases, with 14 bases spanning the gap. The germline V gene has CDR1 SGHDN and CDR2 FVKESK.

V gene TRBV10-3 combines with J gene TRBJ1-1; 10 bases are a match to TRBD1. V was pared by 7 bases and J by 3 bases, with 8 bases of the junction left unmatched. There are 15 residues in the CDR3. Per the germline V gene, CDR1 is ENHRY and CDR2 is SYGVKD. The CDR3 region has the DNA TGTGCCATCACCGCGGACAGGGGGAGGGACACTGAAGCTTTCTTT. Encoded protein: CAITADRGRDTEAFF.

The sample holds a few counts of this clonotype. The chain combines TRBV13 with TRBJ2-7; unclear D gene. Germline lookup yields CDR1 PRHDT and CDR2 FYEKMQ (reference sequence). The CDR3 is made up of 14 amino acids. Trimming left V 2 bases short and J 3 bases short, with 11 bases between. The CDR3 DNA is TGTGCCAGCAGCTTACAACAAGGCTTCTACGAGCAGTACTTC. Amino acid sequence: CASSLQQGFYEQYF.

The CDR3 nucleotides read TGCAGTGCTAGTAGACAGAACTATGGCTACACCTTC. It is translated as CSASRQNYGYTF. The J gene is TRBJ1-2, the V gene TRBV20-1; maybe TRBD1 (5 bases). V dropped 3 bases and J dropped 2 bases, with 7 bases sitting between them. The CDR3 covers 12 residues. CDR1 is DFQATT and CDR2 is SNEGSKA in the germline V gene (reference sequence).

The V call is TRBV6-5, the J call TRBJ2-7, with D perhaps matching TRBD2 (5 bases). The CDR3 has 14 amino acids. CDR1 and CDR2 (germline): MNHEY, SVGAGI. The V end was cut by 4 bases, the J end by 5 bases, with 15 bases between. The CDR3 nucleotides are TGTGCCAGCAGTTTAAGACGGGGTTTAAACGAGCAGTACTTC. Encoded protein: CASSLRRGLNEQYF.

In DNA form, the CDR3 reads TGCAGTGCTGAAACTAGCGGGAGGGGTAGGAATGAGCAGTTCTTC. It yields the protein CSAETSGRGRNEQFF. The rearrangement uses TRBV20-1 and TRBJ2-1, with 13 bases lining up with TRBD2. The germline gives CDR1 DFQATT, CDR2 SNEGSKA (reference sequence). This CDR3 has 15 amino acids. Trimming removed 5 bases from V and 7 bases from J; junction bases left unmatched: 8.

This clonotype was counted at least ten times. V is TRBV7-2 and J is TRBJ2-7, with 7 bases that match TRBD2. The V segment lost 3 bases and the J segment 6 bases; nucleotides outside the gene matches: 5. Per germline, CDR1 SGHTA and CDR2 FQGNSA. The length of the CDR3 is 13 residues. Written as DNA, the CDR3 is TGTGCCAGCAGCTTGCGACTAGCCGGCGAGCAGTACTTC. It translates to CASSLRLAGEQYF.

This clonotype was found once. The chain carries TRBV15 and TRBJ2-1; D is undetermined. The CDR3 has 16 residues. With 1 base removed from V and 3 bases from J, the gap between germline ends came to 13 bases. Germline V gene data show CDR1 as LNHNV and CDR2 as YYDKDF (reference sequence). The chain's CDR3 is CATSRVRQRGYNEQFF. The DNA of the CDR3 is TGTGCCACCAGCAGAGTAAGGCAGAGAGGCTACAATGAGCAGTTCTTC.

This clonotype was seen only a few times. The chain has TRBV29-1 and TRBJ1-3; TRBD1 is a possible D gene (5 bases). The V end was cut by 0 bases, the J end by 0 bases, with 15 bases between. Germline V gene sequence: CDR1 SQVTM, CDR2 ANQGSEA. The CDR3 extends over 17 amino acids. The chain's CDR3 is CSVEDRGRASSGNTIYF. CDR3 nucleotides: TGCAGCGTTGAAGATCGGGGCAGGGCAAGCTCTGGAAACACCATATATTTT.

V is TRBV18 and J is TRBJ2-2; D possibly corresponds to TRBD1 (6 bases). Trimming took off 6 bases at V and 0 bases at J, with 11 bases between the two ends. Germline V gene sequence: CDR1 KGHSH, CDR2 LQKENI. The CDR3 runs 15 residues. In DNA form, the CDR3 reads TGTGCCAGCTCCCTTAACAGGGCGAACACCGGGGAGCTGTTTTTT. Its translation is CASSLNRANTGELFF.

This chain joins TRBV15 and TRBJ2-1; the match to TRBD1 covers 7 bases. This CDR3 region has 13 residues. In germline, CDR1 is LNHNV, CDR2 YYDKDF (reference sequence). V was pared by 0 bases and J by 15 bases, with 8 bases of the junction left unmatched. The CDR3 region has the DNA TGTGCCACCAGCAGAGAAGGGACAGCTCGACCGTTCTTC. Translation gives CATSREGTARPFF.

The CDR3 nucleotides read TGTGCCAGCAGTTATACGGGATCTGGAAACACCATATATTTT. This sequence encodes CASSYTGSGNTIYF. The rearrangement links TRBV6-5 to TRBJ1-3; D is uncertain. This CDR3 contains 14 residues. CDR1 MNHEY and CDR2 SVGAGI come from the germline V gene. V was shortened by 3 bases and J by 1 base, with 7 bases between the two germline ends.

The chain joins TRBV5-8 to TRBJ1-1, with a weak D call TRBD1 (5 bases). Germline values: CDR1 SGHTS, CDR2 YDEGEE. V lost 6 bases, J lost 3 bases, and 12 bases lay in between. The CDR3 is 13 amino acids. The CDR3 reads CASINGGYTEAFF. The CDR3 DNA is TGTGCCAGCATAAATGGGGGATACACTGAAGCTTTCTTT.

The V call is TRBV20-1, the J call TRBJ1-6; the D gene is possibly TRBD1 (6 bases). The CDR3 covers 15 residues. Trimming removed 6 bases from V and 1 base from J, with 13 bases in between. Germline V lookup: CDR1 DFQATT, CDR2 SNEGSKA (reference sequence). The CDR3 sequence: CSATTRGSYNSPLHF. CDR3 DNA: TGCAGTGCCACTACTAGGGGGTCCTATAATTCACCCCTCCACTTT.